Included here is one TCR beta chain sequence, with context. Its antigen remains unknown. Deep level was the assay's run setting. Repertoires were generated with immunoSEQ multiplex PCR, while TCRdb's copy carries only in-frame clones and drops some. Of some 2,400,000 clones listed, 95% are singletons. There are 15 residues in the CDR3. V was pared by 5 bases and J by 0 bases, with 11 bases between. CDR1 and CDR2 from the germline V gene are MNHEY and SMNVEV (reference sequence). These data originate in a study of shared clonotypes between healthy human individuals. Findings of the study overall: Depth was large, yet rarefaction showed that sorted-subset sequencing was incomplete.

The chain joins TRBV27 to TRBJ2-4; D unclear. The sample was naive CD4+ T cells sorted from blood. Subset in this sample: CD45RA+ positively selected. The receptor was isolated from a man between 18 and 35 years old in good health. The CDR3 reads CASSTAELAKNIQYF. For the CDR3, the DNA is TGTGCCAGCAGTACTGCCGAGTTAGCCAAAAACATTCAGTACTTC.